This TCR beta chain was profiled in a study of blood T cell repertoires in COVID-19. Only one count was recorded for this clone. Unmatched junction bases numbered 14, after V lost 5 bases and J lost 4 bases. Germline values: CDR1 MNHEY, CDR2 SMNVEV (reference sequence). The CDR3 has 17 amino acids. Per the study methods: Nucleated cell number was recorded as an estimate derived from reference gene primer amplification. Generated by immunoSEQ multiplex PCR, the TCRdb table keeps only in-frame clones and is missing some. V and J calls plus clone size are reproduced from that table; the DNA served to infer D and trimming. Seen here are 150,000 to 200,000 clones, over 80% observed once, and the top ten hold about 8.3%.

Sequenced input: peripheral blood. This chain connects TRBV27 to TRBJ2-3, with TRBD2 identical over 8 bases. The TCR comes from a woman between 65 and 79 years old with COVID-19, enrolled during active disease. The CDR3, as DNA: TGTGCCAGCAGTCTCGGGGGGGTCCCCCTTGGTTCAGATACGCAGTATTTT. Amino acid sequence: CASSLGGVPLGSDTQYF.